The present entry profiles one TCR beta chain with its context. TCRdb's copy holds only in-frame clones and misses some; the assay was immunoSEQ multiplex PCR. The data contain 70,000 or so clones, 85% to 90% of them seen just once; the ten biggest clones take up 3.4%. The CDR3 sequence is 17 residues long. Germline loops: CDR1 SGHVS, CDR2 FQNEAQ. V was clipped by 1 base and J by 4 bases; unmatched bases: 8. This specimen belongs to a study of PD-L1 blockade in urothelial cancer. About the research overall: Patients had undergone 0 to 3 prior chemotherapy regimens.

Patients had urothelial carcinoma that was locally advanced or metastatic. This specimen consisted of PBMCs, obtained around atezolizumab (anti-PD-L1) treatment. This chain joins TRBV7-8 and TRBJ2-1; TRBD1 aligns across 9 bases. The sequence came from a man aged 60 to 69 with urothelial cancer. CDR3 DNA: TGTGCCAGCAGCTTAGAATTAGGGGACAGGGTTTACAATGAGCAGTTCTTC. This codes for CASSLELGDRVYNEQFF.